The 27 T cell receptor beta chains below all came from one sample that was sequenced in a study of technical replicates of blood from several donors. Clones were read by immunoSEQ multiplex PCR, and TCRdb kept only the in-frame ones, dropping some. The table lists 60,000 to 90,000 clones, around 97% of them singletons. The specimen was T cells isolated from PBMCs. Every receptor here comes from a human donor in good health.

V usage is TRBV2 and J usage is TRBJ2-7; no definite D call. CDR1 is SNHLY, CDR2 FYNNEI, per germline. The V and J ends lost 7 bases and 4 bases respectively, with 11 bases between them. The CDR3 is 12 residues long. The CDR3 DNA is TGTGCCAGCACCCTCGGTGTTTACGAGCAGTACTTC. It yields the protein CASTLGVYEQYF. The full variable domain, its missing parts supplied by reference TRBV2 and TRBJ2-7, is EPEVTQTPSHQVTQMGQEVILRCVPISNHLYFYWYRQILGQKVEFLVSFYNNEISEKSEIFDDQFSVERPDGSNFTLKIRSTKLEDSAMYFCASTLGVYEQYFGPGTRLTVT.

This rearrangement joins TRBV30 to TRBJ2-3, with a possible D match to TRBD2 (6 bases). The V gene's germline CDR1 is GTSNPN and CDR2 SVGIG (reference sequence). The length of the CDR3 is 13 residues. V was pared by 0 bases and J by 3 bases, with 7 bases between. CDR3: CAWSVGTTDTQYF. The CDR3, as DNA: TGTGCCTGGAGTGTAGGGACTACAGATACGCAGTATTTT.

The table lists this clone with a count of one. The chain uses TRBV4-1 and TRBJ2-1; the D gene is possibly TRBD1 (5 bases). The CDR3 is made up of 16 amino acids. CDR1 and CDR2 from the germline V gene are MGHRA and YSYEKL. Trimming took off 1 base at V and 6 bases at J, with 16 bases between the two ends. The CDR3 bases are TGCGCCAGCAGCCAAGGTGGCAGGGTTTTATCCAATGAGCAGTTCTTC. As protein: CASSQGGRVLSNEQFF.

The CDR3 DNA reads TGTGCCAGCAGCCTGACTCGGGACACTCAAGAGACCCAGTACTTC. Its translation is CASSLTRDTQETQYF. This chain uses TRBV5-6 with TRBJ2-5; D may be TRBD1 (6 bases). V lost 4 bases and J lost 2, with 15 bases in between. Germline loops: CDR1 SGHDT, CDR2 YYEEEE. The CDR3 is 15 residues long. The variable domain in full, with the rest retrieved from reference TRBV5-6 and TRBJ2-5, is DAGVTQSPTHLIKTRGQQVTLRCSPKSGHDTVSWYQQALGQGPQFIFQYYEEEERQRGNFPDRFSGHQFPNYSSELNVNALLLGDSALYLCASSLTRDTQETQYFGPGTRLLVL.

This chain links TRBV7-6 with TRBJ2-7, with 7 bases matching TRBD2. This CDR3 comprises 14 residues. The V and J ends lost 1 base and 4 bases, in that order; junction bases with no gene match: 4. Germline V gives CDR1 SGHVS, CDR2 FNYEAQ. This CDR3 reads CASSLVPSGYEQYF. The CDR3 DNA reads as TGTGCCAGCAGCTTAGTCCCTAGCGGATACGAGCAGTACTTC.

The J gene is TRBJ2-5, the V gene TRBV7-2; perhaps TRBD2 as D (5 bases). This CDR3 spans 13 amino acids. The germline V and J ends were trimmed by 5 bases and 1 base, with 8 bases remaining between them. CDR1 is SGHTA, CDR2 FQGNSA, per germline. CDR3 residues: CASSAGIQETQYF. In DNA, the CDR3 is TGTGCCAGCAGCGCCGGGATCCAAGAGACCCAGTACTTC.

The chain employs TRBV4-3 and TRBJ2-7; 9 bases agree with TRBD1. In germline, CDR1 is LGHNA, CDR2 YSLEER. V lost 6 bases to trimming and J lost 4 bases; unmatched junction nucleotides: 10. This CDR3 comprises 15 residues. CDR3 sequence reads: CASSLHGTGSYEQYF. In DNA, the CDR3 is TGCGCCAGCAGTCTACACGGGACAGGGTCTTACGAGCAGTACTTC.

This sequence joins TRBV5-6 and TRBJ2-2; TRBD1 matches at 7 bases. The length of the CDR3 is 13 residues. J gave up 5 bases and V 4 bases, and 2 bases lay outside the gene matches. Germline CDR1 and CDR2: SGHDT and YYEEEE. The CDR3 DNA reads TGTGCCAGCAGCCCCAGGGGGACCGGGGAGCTGTTTTTT. Encoded protein: CASSPRGTGELFF. The full variable domain, its missing parts supplied by reference TRBV5-6 and TRBJ2-2, is DAGVTQSPTHLIKTRGQQVTLRCSPKSGHDTVSWYQQALGQGPQFIFQYYEEEERQRGNFPDRFSGHQFPNYSSELNVNALLLGDSALYLCASSPRGTGELFFGEGSRLTVL.

The gene calls are TRBV4-2 and TRBJ2-2; no clear D gene. This CDR3 region has 14 residues. CDR1 is LGHNA and CDR2 is YNFKEQ in the germline V gene. V was cut by 6 bases and J by 1 base, with 9 bases left in between. The CDR3 sequence: CASSWSENTGELFF. The CDR3 DNA is TGTGCCAGCAGTTGGAGCGAGAACACCGGGGAGCTGTTTTTT.

The chain combines TRBV6-5 with TRBJ2-1, with TRBD2 matching over 11 bases. This CDR3 region has 15 residues. Germline CDR1 MNHEY, CDR2 SVGAGI. J lost 10 bases, V lost 5 bases, and 10 bases had no gene match. The CDR3 region has the DNA TGTGCCAGCAGTCAGGGACTAGCGGTTTCGGGCGAGCAGTTCTTC. Translation: CASSQGLAVSGEQFF.

This chain uses TRBV6-6 with TRBJ2-7; perhaps TRBD1 as D (5 bases). Germline V CDR1 and CDR2: MNHNY, SVGAGI (reference sequence). Trimming took 0 bases from V and 4 from J, leaving 7 bases between them. There are 13 residues in the CDR3. The CDR3 DNA sequence: TGTGCCAGCAGTTACTCGACAGCTTACGAGCAGTACTTC. As protein: CASSYSTAYEQYF.

This chain connects TRBV10-3 to TRBJ2-1; D is ambiguous. Germline lookup yields CDR1 ENHRY and CDR2 SYGVKD. V was trimmed by 2 bases and J by 9 bases, leaving 5 bases between them. The CDR3 totals 11 residues. This chain's CDR3 is CAISETGEQFF. The CDR3, as DNA: TGTGCCATCAGTGAGACGGGTGAGCAGTTCTTC.

The chain links TRBV19 to TRBJ2-7; 9 positions agree with TRBD1. The V and J ends lost 6 bases and 6 bases, in that order; junction bases with no gene match: 12. Germline CDR1 is LNHDA and CDR2 is SQIVND (reference sequence). This CDR3 has 15 residues. CDR3 protein: CASRTTGTGRIEQYF. In nucleotides, the CDR3 is TGTGCCAGTAGAACCACGGGGACAGGGCGCATCGAGCAGTACTTC. Together with reference TRBV19 and TRBJ2-7, the CDR3 gives the full variable domain: DGGITQSPKYLFRKEGQNVTLSCEQNLNHDAMYWYRQDPGQGLRLIYYSQIVNDFQKGDIAEGYSVSREKKESFPLTVTSAQKNPTAFYLCASRTTGTGRIEQYFGPGTRLTVT.

The V gene is TRBV19, the J gene TRBJ1-1, with D possibly being TRBD1 (6 bases). Trimming removed 5 bases at V and 4 bases at J, with 14 bases between. The CDR3 extends over 14 amino acids. The germline gives CDR1 LNHDA, CDR2 SQIVND (reference sequence). The CDR3 reads CASSYLTGPTEAFF. Here the CDR3 DNA reads TGTGCCAGTAGTTACTTAACAGGGCCCACTGAAGCTTTCTTT.

In nucleotides, the CDR3 is TGTGCCAGCAGTCCTAGCGTCTACAATGAGCAGTTCTTC. It codes for CASSPSVYNEQFF. V gene TRBV2 combines with J gene TRBJ2-1; a weak D match, TRBD2 (6 bases). Germline V gene sequence: CDR1 SNHLY, CDR2 FYNNEI. This CDR3 spans 13 amino acids. The ends were cut back, 5 bases at V and 3 bases at J, with 8 bases in the middle.

The rearrangement joins TRBV15 to TRBJ2-1, with 8 bases lining up with TRBD2. CDR3 length equals 14 residues. CDR1 and CDR2 from the germline V gene are LNHNV and YYDKDF (reference sequence). J lost 8 bases, V lost 5 bases, and 8 bases had no gene match. This CDR3 is CATSGQREIDEQFF. In DNA, the CDR3 is TGTGCCACCAGCGGCCAGCGGGAGATCGATGAGCAGTTCTTC.

This rearrangement joins TRBV6-5 to TRBJ2-7; 7 bases agree with TRBD1. CDR3 size: 14 residues. The germline gives CDR1 MNHEY, CDR2 SVGAGI. V shed 6 bases, J shed 5 bases, and the junction held 10 bases outside the gene matches. The CDR3 coding sequence is TGTGCCAGCAGACACCGACAGGGTCTCGACGAGCAGTACTTC. Protein: CASRHRQGLDEQYF.

The gene calls are TRBV7-9 and TRBJ2-3, with TRBD2 matching 7 bases. The CDR3 extends over 16 amino acids. Germline V CDR1 and CDR2: SEHNR, FQNEAQ (reference sequence). J gave up 2 bases and V 5 bases, and 10 bases lay outside the gene matches. The CDR3 region has the DNA TGTGCCAGCAGCCCCGGGGAGGGTCGTTTCACAGATACGCAGTATTTT. Protein product: CASSPGEGRFTDTQYF.

CDR3: CASSVGLAGILNNEQFF. In nucleotides, the CDR3 is TGTGCCAGCAGCGTAGGCCTAGCGGGAATTCTGAACAATGAGCAGTTCTTC. The V call is TRBV9, the J call TRBJ2-1; 9 bases agree with TRBD2. CDR1 SGDLS and CDR2 YYNGEE come from the germline V gene. The CDR3 consists of 17 residues. J gave up 5 bases and V 0 bases, and 9 bases lay outside the gene matches.

CDR3 coding DNA: TGTGCCAGCAGCCAAGAAAAGGGAGATGGCACAGATACGCAGTATTTT. Its protein product is CASSQEKGDGTDTQYF. The chain is built from TRBV4-2 and TRBJ2-3; tentatively, D is TRBD2 (5 bases). Germline loops: CDR1 LGHNA, CDR2 YNFKEQ. The CDR3 is 16 amino acids. Trimming left V 0 bases short and J 1 base short, with 11 bases between.

DNA of the CDR3: TGTGCCAGCAGCAGCAGATGGGAGGGAATAAGGGAAGCTTTCTTT. It encodes CASSSRWEGIREAFF. The chain is built from TRBV7-2 and TRBJ1-1; D remains ambiguous. Trimming left V 5 bases short and J 8 bases short, with 21 bases between. The CDR3 length is 15 residues. Germline V gene sequence: CDR1 SGHTA, CDR2 FQGNSA.

The genes are TRBV15 and TRBJ2-4, with a tentative D call TRBD1 (7 bases). The CDR3 extends over 15 amino acids. V gave up 6 bases and J gave up 6 bases, with 18 bases separating them. From germline, CDR1 is LNHNV and CDR2 YYDKDF (reference sequence). CDR3 loop: CATSDRAGSGNIQYF. The CDR3 DNA reads as TGTGCCACCAGTGACAGGGCGGGTAGCGGAAACATTCAGTACTTC.

The V and J genes are TRBV30 and TRBJ1-5; D call uncertain. V was shortened by 5 bases and J by 3 bases, with 8 bases between the two germline ends. CDR1 is GTSNPN and CDR2 is SVGIG in the germline V gene (reference sequence). This CDR3 has 12 residues. Written as DNA, the CDR3 is TGTGCCTGGTCACAGTCCAATCAGCCCCAGCATTTT. It specifies CAWSQSNQPQHF.

V is TRBV2 and J is TRBJ2-4; D uncertain. The germline V gene has CDR1 SNHLY and CDR2 FYNNEI. V lost 3 bases and J 5 bases, leaving 11 bases between the germline ends. CDR3 size: 14 residues. The CDR3 loop reads CASSDRQNQNIQYF. The CDR3, as DNA: TGTGCCAGCAGTGACAGGCAGAATCAAAACATTCAGTACTTC.

The chain recombines TRBV9 with TRBJ2-7, with 11 bases matching TRBD2. CDR1 SGDLS and CDR2 YYNGEE come from the germline V gene. Germline trimming cut 1 base from V and 2 bases from J; bases unmatched to any gene: 17. CDR3 size: 20 residues. CDR3 region: CASSVFFLVVAGGRAYEQYF. The CDR3, as DNA: TGTGCCAGCAGCGTATTTTTTCTGGTGGTAGCGGGAGGGCGAGCCTACGAGCAGTACTTC.

This chain uses TRBV30 with TRBJ2-2; TRBD1 matches 8 bases. The CDR3 is 13 amino acids. Germline V gene data show CDR1 as GTSNPN and CDR2 as SVGIG (reference sequence). V trimming: 0 bases; J trimming: 7 bases; junction bases outside the gene matches: 1. For the CDR3, the DNA is TGTGCCTGGAGTGTAACAGGGGGCGGGGAGCTGTTTTTT. It specifies CAWSVTGGGELFF.

The chain joins TRBV4-1 to TRBJ2-6; TRBD2 agrees at 8 bases. The CDR3 extends over 18 amino acids. J gave up 5 bases and V 0 bases, and 9 bases lay outside the gene matches. Germline loops: CDR1 MGHRA, CDR2 YSYEKL. CDR3 DNA: TGCGCCAGCAGCCAAGAACCGGGAGGGAATGTCTGGGCCAACGTCCTGACTTTC. This gives the protein CASSQEPGGNVWANVLTF.